One sample yielded the 13 T cell receptor beta chains listed below, sequenced in a study of multiple sclerosis patients with progressive multifocal leukoencephalopathy (dated by TCRdb to about 2019). Libraries were built with the immunoSEQ multiplex PCR assay. TCRdb limited this immuneACCESS table to in-frame rearrangements with V and J called. A share of clones is missing; checked studies link under half to unresolved V genes, and the rest is unexplained. For this sample there are more than 20,000 clones; around 93% appear just once. The top ten clonotypes cover approximately 2.4% of the sample. The time point label for this specimen denotes: 12 to 13 months of natalizumab therapy. The sample's treatment or condition, from its label and the paper: on natalizumab therapy at sampling. The sequences come from PBMCs, collected from a patient treated with natalizumab. The receptors originated from a young man with multiple sclerosis.

Regarding this clone: The CDR3 carries no conserved terminal phenylalanine or tryptophan, so it likely arises from a read error. The chain combines TRBV27 with TRBJ1-2; no clear D gene. Germline CDR1 is MNHEY and CDR2 is SMNVEV (reference sequence). CDR3 length: 13 amino acids. Between the trimmed V and J ends, which lost 8 bases and 5 bases, there was a span of 15 bases. The CDR3 coding sequence is TGTGCCAGCCGAGCGGGGTCCCTTTATGGCTACACCCTC. Translating gives CASRAGSLYGYTL.

The chain carries TRBV9 and TRBJ2-5; D is possibly TRBD1 (6 bases). Germline V gene lookup returns CDR1 SGDLS and CDR2 YYNGEE. V was pared by 2 bases and J by 1 base, with 9 bases between. This CDR3 spans 14 amino acids. Here the CDR3 DNA reads TGTGCCAGCAGCGTCCAGGGGACCCAAGAGACCCAGTACTTC. Translating it yields CASSVQGTQETQYF.

This chain joins TRBV25-1 and TRBJ2-7; D tentatively reads TRBD1 or TRBD2 (5 bases each). CDR3 length: 15 residues. Trimming left V 0 bases short and J 6 bases short, with 15 bases between. The germline gives CDR1 MGHDK, CDR2 SYGVNS. CDR3 in amino acids: CASSEYRGRGGEQYF. The CDR3 DNA follows: TGTGCCAGCAGTGAATATAGGGGCCGTGGGGGCGAGCAGTACTTC.

The V call is TRBV19, the J call TRBJ2-5, with 9 bases identical to TRBD1. The CDR3 sequence is 14 residues long. Unmatched junction bases numbered 4, after V lost 4 bases and J lost 4 bases. Germline CDR1 reads LNHDA; CDR2 reads SQIVND (reference sequence). The DNA for the CDR3 is TGTGCCAGTAGTAGGGGACAGGGAATAGAGACCCAGTACTTC. Translation gives CASSRGQGIETQYF.

V usage is TRBV14 and J usage is TRBJ1-6; D might be TRBD1 (5 bases). CDR3 length: 14 amino acids. The V end was cut by 5 bases, the J end by 4 bases, with 9 bases between. The germline CDR1 and CDR2 sequences are SGHDN and FVKESK. The CDR3 spells CASSAGTYNSPLHF. In nucleotides, the CDR3 is TGTGCCAGCAGCGCCGGGACGTATAATTCACCCCTCCACTTT. Drawing the rest from reference TRBV14 and TRBJ1-6, the complete variable domain is EAGVTQFPSHSVIEKGQTVTLRCDPISGHDNLYWYRRVMGKEIKFLLHFVKESKQDESGMPNNRFLAERTGGTYSTLKVQPAELEDSGVYFCASSAGTYNSPLHFGNGTRLTVT.

The chain joins TRBV6-5 to TRBJ2-7; D remains ambiguous. CDR3 length: 12 amino acids. With 5 bases removed from V and 6 bases from J, the gap between germline ends came to 11 bases. Germline CDR1 MNHEY, CDR2 SVGAGI. The CDR3 DNA reads as TGTGCCAGCAGTGACCGGAACGGCGAGCAGTACGTC. This encodes CASSDRNGEQYV.

J is TRBJ2-3 and V is TRBV5-5; D is undetermined. The V and J ends lost 2 bases and 4 bases respectively, with 11 bases between them. Germline assignment: CDR1 SGHKS and CDR2 YYEKEE (reference sequence). The CDR3 is made up of 14 amino acids. The CDR3 nucleotides read TGTGCCAGCAGCTTCGGAGCCCCCCCAGATACGCAGTATTTT. Translation: CASSFGAPPDTQYF.

The chain joins TRBV4-3 to TRBJ2-5; D may be TRBD2 (5 bases). The germline V gene encodes CDR1 LGHNA and CDR2 YSLEER. With 1 base removed from V and 2 bases from J, the gap between germline ends came to 14 bases. The CDR3 totals 16 residues. This chain's CDR3 is CASSQVWLAEQETQYF. The CDR3 bases are TGCGCCAGCAGCCAAGTGTGGCTAGCTGAGCAAGAGACCCAGTACTTC.

This clone was seen just once. A single base is all that separates this from a far larger clone, so a read error is likely. The rearrangement uses TRBV30 and TRBJ2-7; D gene unclear. V shed 0 bases and J shed 4 bases, with 16 bases lying between them. CDR3 length equals 15 residues. In germline, CDR1 is GTSNPN, CDR2 SVGIG (reference sequence). As DNA, the CDR3 is TGTGCCTGGAGTGTGGCCGGGTTGTCGGGTTACGAGCAGTACTTC. It specifies CAWSVAGLSGYEQYF.

This chain joins TRBV25-1 and TRBJ1-2; 7 bases map to TRBD1. The germline gives CDR1 MGHDK, CDR2 SYGVNS. The CDR3 consists of 14 residues. Trimming took 2 bases from V and 4 from J; bases not matched to a gene: 4. The CDR3 region has the DNA TGTGCCAGCAGTGAAAGGGGGCTAGTCTATGGCTACACCTTC. Translated: CASSERGLVYGYTF.

The chain has TRBV2 and TRBJ2-5; 13 nucleotides align to TRBD2. TRBJ2-7 explains the end of the DNA better; the J call may be wrong. This CDR3 is 16 amino acids long. Germline-derived CDR1 and CDR2 are SNHLY and FYNNEI. The CDR3 region has the DNA TGTGCCAGCAGCCGGGGACAACTAGCGGGAGGGTACGAGCAGTACTTC. It specifies CASSRGQLAGGYEQYF.

The chain carries TRBV5-5 and TRBJ2-2, with D uncertain. The CDR3 spans 12 residues. V dropped 3 bases and J dropped 8 bases, with 8 bases sitting between them. Germline V CDR1 and CDR2: SGHKS, YYEKEE (reference sequence). The CDR3 coding sequence is TGTGCCAGCAGCTCCCAAGCGGGGGAGCTGTTTTTT. It specifies CASSSQAGELFF.

V is TRBV30 and J is TRBJ1-1; 11 positions match TRBD1. The CDR3 is made up of 17 amino acids. Germline CDR1 reads GTSNPN; CDR2 reads SVGIG (reference sequence). Unmatched junction bases numbered 8, after V lost 2 bases and J lost 0 bases. CDR3 sequence (DNA): TGTGCCTGGAGTTTCCGGGACAGGGGGTTTGTGAACACTGAAGCTTTCTTT. Translating it yields CAWSFRDRGFVNTEAFF.